These 22 T cell receptor beta chains share one sample of origin, sequenced in a study of blood T cells in healthy people across ages. Alongside a J-beta primer mix, a sample-barcoded 5' primer served in a second PCR lasting roughly 7 to 11 cycles. TCRdb called the 5' RACE reads again in MiXCR, with one record for every CDR3 protein. This sample yields some 1.8 million distinct CDR3 sequences, of which roughly two fifths are seen a single time; roughly 23% belongs to the top ten. Sequencing was performed on blood. All receptors come from a human donor in good health.

This clonotype was observed a handful of times. The rearrangement links TRBV15 to TRBJ2-4; D not certain. Trimming took 1 base from V and 0 from J, leaving 13 bases between them. The CDR3 runs 17 residues. Germline V gene sequence: CDR1 LNHNV, CDR2 YYDKDF (reference sequence). The CDR3 reads CATSRVVGQIAKNIQYF. The CDR3 bases are TGTGCCACCAGCAGAGTTGTGGGTCAGATAGCCAAAAACATTCAGTACTTC. The full variable domain, with the rest looked up from reference TRBV15 and TRBJ2-4, is DAMVIQNPRYQVTQFGKPVTLSCSQTLNHNVMYWYQQKSSQAPKLLFHYYDKDFNNEADTPDNFQSRRPNTSFCFLDIRSPGLGDTAMYLCATSRVVGQIAKNIQYFGAGTRLSVL.

Regarding this clonotype: A much larger clone lies one base from this, so it may be a read error. This chain connects TRBV19 to TRBJ2-4; possible D gene TRBD2, 7 bases. The germline V and J ends were trimmed by 10 bases and 5 bases, with 18 bases remaining between them. This CDR3 region has 14 residues. The germline V gene encodes CDR1 LNHDA and CDR2 SQIVND (reference sequence). This chain's CDR3 is CANSRRGAQNIQYF. The DNA of the CDR3 is TGTGCCAATAGCCGACGGGGGGCACAAAACATTCAGTACTTC.

The chain has TRBV20-1 and TRBJ2-1; no clear D gene. The CDR3 has 13 residues. Germline V gene lookup returns CDR1 DFQATT and CDR2 SNEGSKA (reference sequence). V lost 5 bases and J 6 bases, leaving 14 bases between the germline ends. CDR3: CSAEQLRLNEQFF. The DNA of the CDR3 is TGCAGTGCTGAACAGCTACGGCTCAATGAGCAGTTCTTC.

A few counts support this clonotype. The chain uses TRBV5-1 and TRBJ1-1; D gene uncertain. V was trimmed by 0 bases and J by 1 base, leaving 7 bases between them. This CDR3 has 14 residues. CDR1 is SGHRS and CDR2 is YFSETQ in the germline V gene. CDR3 region: CASSLGHGNTEAFF. The CDR3 nucleotides read TGCGCCAGCAGCTTGGGGCACGGGAACACTGAAGCTTTCTTT.

This clonotype was seen only a few times. The V call is TRBV20-1, the J call TRBJ2-7; tentatively, D is TRBD1 (5 bases). CDR1 and CDR2 (germline): DFQATT, SNEGSKA (reference sequence). The CDR3 runs to 13 residues. V was shortened by 0 bases and J by 4 bases, with 10 bases between the two germline ends. CDR3 protein: CSARDPGKYEQYF. The CDR3 DNA reads as TGCAGTGCTAGAGATCCAGGGAAATACGAGCAGTACTTC.

The chain uses TRBV4-3 and TRBJ1-4; D is unclear. The germline V gene encodes CDR1 LGHNA and CDR2 YSLEER. Trimming removed 0 bases from V and 7 bases from J, with 6 bases in between. This CDR3 region has 13 residues. For the CDR3, the DNA is TGCGCCAGCAGCCAAGATCGGCTTGAAAAACTGTTTTTT. Translation: CASSQDRLEKLFF.

This clonotype was seen only a few times. The rearrangement links TRBV12-3 or TRBV12-4 to TRBJ1-5; D remains ambiguous. The CDR3 sequence is 13 residues long. Trimming removed 3 bases at V and 7 bases at J, with 10 bases between. The DNA of the CDR3 is TGTGCCAGCAGTTTCCAAGAAAGGCAGCCCCAGCATTTT. It is translated as CASSFQERQPQHF.

The chain recombines TRBV20-1 with TRBJ2-7, with 7 bases lining up with TRBD2. Germline V gene data show CDR1 as DFQATT and CDR2 as SNEGSKA (reference sequence). The V gene end was trimmed by 7 bases and the J gene end by 3 bases; junction bases not matched to a gene: 6. The CDR3 consists of 12 residues. Here the CDR3 DNA reads TGCAGTGTTCCCGGGACTATCTACGAGCAGTACTTC. Protein: CSVPGTIYEQYF.

This clonotype was seen more than once but under ten times. The rearrangement links TRBV20-1 to TRBJ2-7; perhaps TRBD1 as D (5 bases). Germline values: CDR1 DFQATT, CDR2 SNEGSKA (reference sequence). Trimming cost V 3 bases and J 0 bases, with 9 bases left between them. The CDR3 is 13 amino acids. DNA of the CDR3: TGCAGTGCTAGTCAGGGCTACTCCTACGAGCAGTACTTC. As protein: CSASQGYSYEQYF.

The V gene is TRBV4-1, the J gene TRBJ1-1; 9 bases are shared with TRBD1. The CDR3 extends over 15 amino acids. J gave up 9 bases and V 0 bases, and 8 bases lay outside the gene matches. CDR1 and CDR2 from the germline V gene are MGHRA and YSYEKL. CDR3 DNA: TGCGCCAGCAGCCAAGAACCGGGACAGGGACAAAAAGCTTTCTTT. Its protein product is CASSQEPGQGQKAFF.

The rearrangement uses TRBV6-5 and TRBJ1-2; no clear D gene. Deletions cut 4 bases from V and 0 bases from J, with 12 bases between. Germline V gene lookup returns CDR1 MNHEY and CDR2 SVGAGI. The CDR3 loop spans 15 amino acids. DNA for the CDR3: TGTGCCAGCAGTTTCGGACGGAAAACTAACTATGGCTACACCTTC. This encodes CASSFGRKTNYGYTF.

DNA for the CDR3: TGCGCCAGCAGCTTGCTTCCAGCGGGGGCCCCGAGCTCCTACAATGAGCAGTTCTTC. This codes for CASSLLPAGAPSSYNEQFF. The chain links TRBV5-1 to TRBJ2-1, with 8 bases aligning to TRBD2. This CDR3 region has 19 residues. Per the germline V gene, CDR1 is SGHRS and CDR2 is YFSETQ. The V gene end was trimmed by 1 base and the J gene end by 0 bases; junction bases not matched to a gene: 12.

This clonotype came up many times. The V gene is TRBV5-1, the J gene TRBJ2-5; 8 bases agree with TRBD1. This CDR3 is built from 15 residues. CDR1 and CDR2 from the germline V gene are SGHRS and YFSETQ. V shed 0 bases and J 1 base; nucleotides not matched to a gene: 2. The CDR3 sequence is CASSLGGQVQETQYF. As DNA, the CDR3 is TGCGCCAGCAGCTTGGGGGGACAGGTCCAAGAGACCCAGTACTTC.

The chain has TRBV7-3 and TRBJ1-1; possibly TRBD1 for D (5 bases). The germline V gene has CDR1 SGHTA and CDR2 FQGTGA. This CDR3 comprises 14 residues. Trimming took 6 bases from V and 5 from J, leaving 16 bases between them. CDR3 DNA: TGTGCCAGCAGTTCGACAGTGGCGAGGACTGAAGCTTTCTTT. It specifies CASSSTVARTEAFF.

The J gene is TRBJ1-5, the V gene TRBV6-1; 11 bases match TRBD1. Germline assignment: CDR1 MNHNS and CDR2 SASEGT. Losses at the gene ends were 6 bases for V and 5 bases for J; bases not matched to a gene: 12. This CDR3 has 17 amino acids. The CDR3 loop is CASSQGVGQGGYQPQHF. The CDR3 DNA reads as TGTGCCAGCAGCCAAGGGGTGGGACAGGGGGGGTATCAGCCCCAGCATTTT.

V usage is TRBV28 and J usage is TRBJ1-2; 8 bases are a match to TRBD1. The CDR3 contains 14 residues. CDR1 is MDHEN, CDR2 SYDVKM, per germline. V dropped 3 bases and J dropped 5; count of bases not matched to a gene: 5. The CDR3 bases are TGTGCCAGCAGTTTGGACAGGGCGCCATATGGCTACACCTTC. It encodes CASSLDRAPYGYTF.

This chain joins TRBV28 and TRBJ2-1, with unresolved D. Germline loops: CDR1 MDHEN, CDR2 SYDVKM. V was cut by 6 bases and J by 3 bases, with 9 bases left in between. The CDR3 has 13 residues. The CDR3 sequence: CASSDNHYNEQFF. The CDR3 DNA is TGTGCCAGCAGCGATAATCACTACAATGAGCAGTTCTTC. Based on the CDR3 plus reference TRBV28 and TRBJ2-1, the full variable domain is DVKVTQSSRYLVKRTGEKVFLECVQDMDHENMFWYRQDPGLGLRLIYFSYDVKMKEKGDIPEGYSVSREKKERFSLILESASTNQTSMYLCASSDNHYNEQFFGPGTRLTVL.

This clonotype was detected only a few times. The genes are TRBV21-1 and TRBJ1-2; the table's TRBD1 call for D was not verified on the DNA. TRBV21-1 has pseudogene status. The CDR3 has 18 residues. The DNA for the CDR3 is TGTGCCAGCAGCAAAGCCCCGACAGGGGGAGTTATGATGGGTGGCTACACCTTC. Protein sequence: CASSKAPTGGVMMGGYTF.

The chain combines TRBV28 with TRBJ2-5, with 7 bases matching TRBD2. The germline V gene encodes CDR1 MDHEN and CDR2 SYDVKM. The CDR3 loop spans 13 amino acids. With 5 bases clipped from V and 5 bases from J, the junction kept 5 bases outside the gene matches. This CDR3 is CASSAGAKETQYF. CDR3 DNA: TGTGCCAGCAGTGCGGGAGCAAAGGAGACCCAGTACTTC.

This rearrangement joins TRBV3-1 to TRBJ1-3; TRBD1 might be the D (5 bases). The germline V gene has CDR1 LGHDT and CDR2 YNNKEL (reference sequence). This CDR3 is built from 15 residues. Trimming removed 4 bases from V and 7 bases from J, with 17 bases in between. The CDR3 loop is CASSLGQGGGNTIYF. The CDR3 bases are TGTGCCAGCAGCCTTGGACAAGGCGGAGGGAACACCATATATTTT.

The chain is built from TRBV20-1 and TRBJ2-1, with D possibly matching TRBD1 (6 bases). The V and J ends lost 1 base and 0 bases respectively, with 16 bases between them. The CDR3 totals 17 residues. CDR1 and CDR2 (germline): DFQATT, SNEGSKA (reference sequence). CDR3 amino acids: CSARVQTGHSSYNEQFF. For the CDR3, the DNA is TGCAGTGCTAGAGTCCAAACGGGACATAGCTCCTACAATGAGCAGTTCTTC.

The sample holds one count of this clonotype. At one end the junction does not follow the germline gene, possibly because of a read error. In DNA, the CDR3 is TGTGCCAGCAGCCAAGTAGTTACTGACAGTCACTATGACTACACCTTC. As protein: CASSQVVTDSHYDYTF. The chain carries TRBV4-2 and TRBJ1-2; weak D call: TRBD1 (5 bases). Germline loops: CDR1 LGHNA, CDR2 YNFKEQ. This CDR3 has 16 residues.